This T cell receptor beta chain was observed in a study of blood T cell repertoires in COVID-19. This table comes from immunoSEQ multiplex PCR, and its TCRdb copy is limited to in-frame clones, with some not included. Of around 120,000 clones listed, about 78% were seen once; the top ten hold 2% to 2.5%. Germline values: CDR1 SEHNR, CDR2 FQNEAQ (reference sequence). This CDR3 spans 14 amino acids. V trimming: 6 bases; J trimming: 5 bases; junction bases outside the gene matches: 8. This chain uses TRBV7-9 with TRBJ1-1; 8 nucleotides line up with TRBD1. The receptor was isolated from a man in his 70s with acute or convalescent COVID-19. The sequenced material came from peripheral blood. CDR3 sequence (DNA): TGTGCCAGCAGTAACACAGGGGGGAAAACTGAAGCTTTCTTT. Protein sequence: CASSNTGGKTEAFF.